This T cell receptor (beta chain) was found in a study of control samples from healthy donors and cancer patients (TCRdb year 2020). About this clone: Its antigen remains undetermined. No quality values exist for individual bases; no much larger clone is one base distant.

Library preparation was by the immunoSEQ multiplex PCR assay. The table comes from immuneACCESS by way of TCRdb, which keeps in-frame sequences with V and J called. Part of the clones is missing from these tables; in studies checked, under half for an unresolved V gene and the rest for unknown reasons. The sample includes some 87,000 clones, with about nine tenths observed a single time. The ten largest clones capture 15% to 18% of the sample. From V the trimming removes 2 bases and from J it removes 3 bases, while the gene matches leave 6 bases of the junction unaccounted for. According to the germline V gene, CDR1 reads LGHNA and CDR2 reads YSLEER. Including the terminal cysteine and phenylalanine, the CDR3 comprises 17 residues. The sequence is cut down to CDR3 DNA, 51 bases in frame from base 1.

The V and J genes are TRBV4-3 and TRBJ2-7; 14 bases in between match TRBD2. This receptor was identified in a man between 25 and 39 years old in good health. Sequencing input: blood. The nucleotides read TGCGCCAGCAGCCAATCGGTCGGACTAGCGGGGGGCTACGAGCAGTACTTC. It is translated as CASSQSVGLAGGYEQYF.